The following is a T cell receptor (beta chain) sequence with its context. Its antigen is still unknown. This specimen comes from a study of long-term antiretroviral therapy in people with HIV. Participants who had HIV were, without exception, treated in the United States. CDR1 MNHNY and CDR2 SVGAGI come from the germline V gene (reference sequence). This CDR3 region has 14 residues. The germline V and J ends were trimmed by 11 bases and 0 bases, with 14 bases remaining between them. Run at survey level, the immunoSEQ assay was version v3.0. Sequencing used immunoSEQ multiplex PCR; TCRdb keeps in-frame clones, though not all of them. Here the sample spans 20,000 to 25,000 clones, around 85% being singletons. Study-level results: HIV repertoire CDR3 lengths ranged less widely than those of controls.

V and J are TRBV6-6 and TRBJ2-1; perhaps TRBD2 as D (5 bases). This TCR was recovered from a man aged 25-45 years with HIV. Source: unsorted PBMCs, taken 1.5 years after starting antiretroviral therapy. CDR3 coding DNA: TGTGCCTCCACGATGGGGAGCTCCTACAATGAGCAGTTCTTC. Amino acid sequence: CASTMGSSYNEQFF.